These 22 T cell receptor beta chains were sequenced from one sample in a study of human thymus T cells. Thymic samples were excised during corrective heart operations. TCRdb's copy holds only in-frame clones and misses some; the assay was immunoSEQ multiplex PCR. The sample includes some 120,000 clones, about 93% of them seen just once. Sequencing was carried out using thymus tissue. The receptor set was obtained from a boy under two years old with a congenital heart defect but otherwise immunologically healthy.

The rearrangement links TRBV5-1 to TRBJ2-7, with 9 nucleotides matching TRBD1. The CDR3 loop spans 14 amino acids. Per germline, CDR1 SGHRS and CDR2 YFSETQ. V trimming: 0 bases; J trimming: 7 bases; junction bases outside the gene matches: 5. The DNA of the CDR3 is TGCGCCAGCAGCTTGGACAGGGGGCCTGTTGAGCAGTACTTC. Amino acid sequence: CASSLDRGPVEQYF.

This sequence joins TRBV11-3 and TRBJ2-1; TRBD2 matches at 10 bases. The CDR3 runs to 15 residues. With V trimmed by 1 base and J by 7 bases, 4 bases remained unmatched. The germline gives CDR1 SGHNT, CDR2 YENEEA. CDR3 sequence: CASSLVAGGGNEQFF. The CDR3 DNA is TGTGCCAGCAGCTTAGTAGCGGGGGGCGGGAATGAGCAGTTCTTC.

V is TRBV28 and J is TRBJ2-5; D is uncertain. Germline CDR1 is MDHEN and CDR2 is SYDVKM. This CDR3 has 14 residues. Deletions cut 6 bases from V and 2 bases from J, with 13 bases between. The CDR3 is CASRNPATQETQYF. The DNA for the CDR3 is TGTGCCAGCAGGAACCCGGCTACGCAAGAGACCCAGTACTTC. Variable domain in full (rest from reference TRBV28 and TRBJ2-5): DVKVTQSSRYLVKRTGEKVFLECVQDMDHENMFWYRQDPGLGLRLIYFSYDVKMKEKGDIPEGYSVSREKKERFSLILESASTNQTSMYLCASRNPATQETQYFGPGTRLLVL.

This rearrangement joins TRBV19 to TRBJ1-4; TRBD1 agrees at 10 bases. Germline V gene lookup returns CDR1 LNHDA and CDR2 SQIVND (reference sequence). CDR3 length equals 17 residues. With V trimmed by 5 bases and J by 1 base, 7 bases remained unmatched. CDR3 protein: CASSLRQGAQTNEKLFF. DNA for the CDR3: TGTGCCAGTAGTCTCAGACAGGGGGCACAAACTAATGAAAAACTGTTTTTT.

The rearrangement joins TRBV6-1 to TRBJ1-1; a weak D match, TRBD1 (5 bases). The CDR3 consists of 14 residues. Trimming left V 5 bases short and J 4 bases short, with 14 bases between. Germline loops: CDR1 MNHNS, CDR2 SASEGT. The CDR3: CASSTQGLGTEAFF. DNA of the CDR3: TGTGCCAGCAGTACCCAGGGATTGGGCACTGAAGCTTTCTTT.

The gene calls are TRBV28 and TRBJ2-3; maybe TRBD1 (6 bases). The ends were cut back, 2 bases at V and 1 base at J, with 10 bases in the middle. This CDR3 spans 15 amino acids. Germline lookup yields CDR1 MDHEN and CDR2 SYDVKM. CDR3 residues: CASSLGDNRTDTQYF. The CDR3 DNA sequence: TGTGCCAGCAGTTTAGGGGACAACCGCACAGATACGCAGTATTTT.

The rearrangement uses TRBV5-1 and TRBJ1-2, with TRBD1 matching 7 bases. Germline assignment: CDR1 SGHRS and CDR2 YFSETQ. The ends lost 4 bases at V and 8 bases at J; junction bases unmatched: 11. The CDR3 spans 14 residues. The DNA of the CDR3 is TGCGCCAGCAGCGAACCGACAGGGTTGAGAGGCTACACCTTC. Translation: CASSEPTGLRGYTF. Supplemented by reference TRBV5-1 and TRBJ1-2, the full variable domain reads KAGVTQTPRYLIKTRGQQVTLSCSPISGHRSVSWYQQTPGQGLQFLFEYFSETQRNKGNFPGRFSGRQFSNSRSEMNVSTLELGDSALYLCASSEPTGLRGYTFGSGTRLTVV.

This chain uses TRBV6-4 with TRBJ1-6; D gene uncertain. Germline V lookup: CDR1 MRHNA, CDR2 SNTAGT. This CDR3 contains 14 residues. V lost 4 bases and J lost 0, with 4 bases in between. The CDR3: CASSASSYNSPLHF. CDR3 nucleotide sequence: TGTGCCAGCAGTGCCAGCTCCTATAATTCACCCCTCCACTTT.

V and J are TRBV11-3 and TRBJ2-7; D is ambiguous. The V gene's germline CDR1 is SGHNT and CDR2 YENEEA. There are 14 residues in the CDR3. V lost 4 bases to trimming and J lost 0 bases, with 10 bases between them. The CDR3 DNA reads TGTGCCAGCAGCTCCATCCATAGCTCCTACGAGCAGTACTTC. Encoded protein: CASSSIHSSYEQYF. The full variable domain, completed using reference TRBV11-3 and TRBJ2-7, is EAGVVQSPRYKIIEKKQPVAFWCNPISGHNTLYWYLQNLGQGPELLIRYENEEAVDDSQLPKDRFSAERLKGVDSTLKIQPAELGDSAVYLCASSSIHSSYEQYFGPGTRLTVT.

This chain links TRBV2 with TRBJ2-5; the match to TRBD2 covers 10 bases. The V gene's germline CDR1 is SNHLY and CDR2 FYNNEI. V lost 8 bases to trimming and J lost 5 bases; unmatched junction nucleotides: 11. The length of the CDR3 is 15 residues. The CDR3 sequence: CASARLAGGWETQYF. Here the CDR3 DNA reads TGTGCCAGCGCCCGATTAGCGGGGGGTTGGGAGACCCAGTACTTC.

The chain combines TRBV27 with TRBJ2-7, with D tentatively TRBD2 (6 bases). This CDR3 is 14 amino acids long. The germline gives CDR1 MNHEY, CDR2 SMNVEV (reference sequence). The V and J ends lost 5 bases and 0 bases respectively, with 11 bases between them. The CDR3 sequence is CASSKEGRSYEQYF. The CDR3 nucleotides read TGTGCCAGCAGTAAGGAGGGGCGCTCCTACGAGCAGTACTTC.

The chain couples TRBV2 to TRBJ1-5; 9 bases agree with TRBD1. The trim removed 5 bases at V and 3 bases at J, leaving 8 bases unmatched. The CDR3 is 16 residues long. Looked up from germline, CDR1 is SNHLY and CDR2 is FYNNEI. In nucleotides, the CDR3 is TGTGCCAGCAGTTATTACGACAGGGGGGTCAATCAGCCCCAGCATTTT. The encoded protein is CASSYYDRGVNQPQHF.

CDR3 region: CASSVVGTGPLHF. CDR3 DNA sequence: TGTGCCAGCAGCGTAGTGGGCACTGGACCCCTCCACTTT. This chain connects TRBV9 to TRBJ1-6; D ambiguous. Trimming cost V 0 bases and J 12 bases, with 10 bases left between them. Germline CDR1 is SGDLS and CDR2 is YYNGEE. CDR3 length: 13 amino acids.

The genes are TRBV4-3 and TRBJ2-3; 9 nucleotides line up with TRBD2. The J segment lost 2 bases and the V segment lost 0 bases, leaving 6 bases of the junction unmatched. From germline, CDR1 is LGHNA and CDR2 YSLEER. The CDR3 runs to 17 residues. CDR3 nucleotide sequence: TGCGCCAGCAGCCAAGAGGCCAGCGGGGGGTTCACAGATACGCAGTATTTT. This encodes CASSQEASGGFTDTQYF.

The chain has TRBV7-2 and TRBJ2-3, with D unresolved. This CDR3 spans 17 amino acids. CDR1 SGHTA and CDR2 FQGNSA come from the germline V gene. V lost 3 bases and J lost 5, with 21 bases in between. For the CDR3, the DNA is TGTGCCAGCAGCTTCGAAGGGCGTTGCTCGTTAGGAGATACGCAGTATTTT. Its protein is CASSFEGRCSLGDTQYF.

This clone was seen only once. The V and J genes are TRBV13 and TRBJ2-2; 11 bases are shared with TRBD1. The ends lost 5 bases at V and 4 bases at J; junction bases unmatched: 18. The germline V gene encodes CDR1 PRHDT and CDR2 FYEKMQ (reference sequence). This CDR3 has 20 residues. The CDR3 sequence is CASSSWDRGYSDLSTGELFF. DNA for the CDR3: TGTGCCAGCAGCAGCTGGGACAGGGGGTATTCGGATTTGAGCACCGGGGAGCTGTTTTTT.

This clone was recorded only once. The rearrangement uses TRBV13 and TRBJ1-2, with 8 positions matching TRBD1. The V gene end was trimmed by 5 bases and the J gene end by 2 bases; junction bases not matched to a gene: 4. The germline V gene has CDR1 PRHDT and CDR2 FYEKMQ (reference sequence). The CDR3 is 14 amino acids. The CDR3 sequence is CASSRQGPNYGYTF. CDR3 bases: TGTGCCAGCAGCCGACAGGGGCCAAACTATGGCTACACCTTC.

The V gene is TRBV5-4, the J gene TRBJ1-6; D not certain. Trimming left V 0 bases short and J 9 bases short, with 16 bases between. The V gene's germline CDR1 is SGHNT and CDR2 YYREEE (reference sequence). This CDR3 comprises 16 residues. The CDR3 DNA reads TGTGCCAGCAGCTTGGGACCCACGGGGAATTGTTCACCCCTCCACTTT. Its translation: CASSLGPTGNCSPLHF.

This rearrangement joins TRBV4-1 to TRBJ2-3, with TRBD2 as a possible D gene (7 bases). Germline loops: CDR1 MGHRA, CDR2 YSYEKL. V lost 3 bases, J lost 2 bases, and 18 bases lay in between. The CDR3 extends over 17 amino acids. CDR3 region: CASSQDVVGGATDTQYF. In DNA form, the CDR3 reads TGCGCCAGCAGCCAGGACGTCGTTGGGGGGGCCACAGATACGCAGTATTTT.

This clone was detected a few times. The chain couples TRBV11-2 to TRBJ1-2; 10 nucleotides agree with TRBD1. Germline V gene lookup returns CDR1 SGHAT and CDR2 FQNNGV. V lost 1 base to trimming and J lost 8 bases; unmatched junction nucleotides: 4. The CDR3 contains 14 residues. The CDR3 sequence: CASSLGQGAWGYTF. CDR3 sequence (DNA): TGTGCCAGCAGCTTAGGACAGGGGGCATGGGGCTACACCTTC.

The gene calls are TRBV5-1 and TRBJ1-2; TRBD1 is a possible D gene (5 bases). Germline V gene lookup returns CDR1 SGHRS and CDR2 YFSETQ. The germline V and J ends were trimmed by 4 bases and 4 bases, with 17 bases remaining between them. The CDR3 is made up of 15 amino acids. This chain's CDR3 is CASSRKGRNRYGYTF. DNA for the CDR3: TGCGCCAGCAGCCGAAAGGGGAGGAACCGCTATGGCTACACCTTC. Using reference TRBV5-1 and TRBJ1-2 for the parts outside the CDR3, the full variable domain is KAGVTQTPRYLIKTRGQQVTLSCSPISGHRSVSWYQQTPGQGLQFLFEYFSETQRNKGNFPGRFSGRQFSNSRSEMNVSTLELGDSALYLCASSRKGRNRYGYTFGSGTRLTVV.

The CDR3 sequence: CASSKEAGVRNQPQHF. CDR3 nucleotides: TGTGCCAGCAGCAAAGAAGCCGGGGTCCGCAATCAGCCCCAGCATTTT. The chain is built from TRBV21-1 and TRBJ1-5. TRBV21-1 is a pseudogene segment. CDR3 length: 16 amino acids.